Following are 28 T cell receptor beta chains from one sample sequenced in a study of T cells in Graves' hyperthyroidism and ophthalmopathy. Amplified regions were TCR beta CDR3 sequences from RNA transcripts. The primer set for the first-round RT-PCR of the TCR CDR3 was HTBI. TCRdb analysed the multiplex PCR reads with MiXCR anew, one entry per CDR3 protein. The sample holds about 710,000 distinct CDR3 sequences, less than 20% seen once. The sequencing sample was made of blood. Every receptor here comes from a man aged 18 to 30 with Graves' hyperthyroidism.

This clonotype has just a few counts. The chain combines TRBV6-2 or TRBV6-3 with TRBJ2-3, with D possibly TRBD2 on 5 matching bases. This CDR3 comprises 14 residues. V dropped 8 bases and J dropped 2 bases, with 14 bases sitting between them. Looked up from germline, CDR1 is MNHEY and CDR2 is SVGEGT. The CDR3, as DNA: TGTGCCAGCGGGTGGACCGACTACACAGATACGCAGTATTTT. Translating it yields CASGWTDYTDTQYF.

This clonotype was counted a few times. This chain uses TRBV27 with TRBJ2-7, with 8 positions matching TRBD2. V dropped 5 bases and J dropped 6; count of bases not matched to a gene: 24. The CDR3 is 19 amino acids. The germline CDR1 and CDR2 sequences are MNHEY and SMNVEV (reference sequence). The CDR3 reads CASSKGIAGLVSRRVEQYF. The CDR3 DNA follows: TGTGCCAGCAGTAAAGGGATAGCGGGACTTGTTTCTCGTAGGGTCGAGCAGTACTTC.

This clonotype was detected only a few times. V and J are TRBV4-1 and TRBJ2-7; D call uncertain. The V end lost 3 bases, the J end lost 4 bases, and 10 bases lay between the germline ends. This CDR3 has 13 amino acids. The germline gives CDR1 MGHRA, CDR2 YSYEKL. The DNA of the CDR3 is TGCGCCAGCAGCCAGTTTGGTGTTTACGAGCAGTACTTC. Its translation: CASSQFGVYEQYF.

This clonotype was picked up a small number of times. The chain employs TRBV20-1 and TRBJ2-5; 16 positions agree with TRBD2. The CDR3 spans 18 residues. Per the germline V gene, CDR1 is DFQATT and CDR2 is SNEGSKA (reference sequence). The CDR3 here is CSLKGGTSGRAREETQYF. The CDR3 DNA sequence: TGCAGCTTAAAGGGCGGGACTAGCGGGAGGGCCCGGGAAGAGACCCAGTACTTC.

This clonotype was counted a few times. The chain links TRBV7-9 to TRBJ1-6; a possible D gene is TRBD1 (6 bases). Per the germline V gene, CDR1 is SEHNR and CDR2 is FQNEAQ (reference sequence). The CDR3 totals 14 residues. Trimming shortened V by 4 bases and J by 7 bases, and 11 bases separated the two germline ends. The CDR3 region is CASSYGQSNSPLHF. As DNA, the CDR3 is TGTGCCAGCAGCTACGGACAGTCAAATTCACCCCTCCACTTT.

In its sample, this clonotype was seen many times. This rearrangement joins TRBV10-3 to TRBJ2-1; perhaps TRBD1 as D (6 bases). Germline CDR1 reads ENHRY; CDR2 reads SYGVKD. V was clipped by 4 bases and J by 0 bases, with 25 bases between them. The CDR3 length is 20 residues. Written as DNA, the CDR3 is TGTGCCATCAGTGTCACACCGGGACAACAGGCCGCTAGCTCCTACAATGAGCAGTTCTTC. The encoded protein is CAISVTPGQQAASSYNEQFF.

A few counts support this clonotype. This rearrangement joins TRBV2 to TRBJ1-1; D call uncertain. The V gene's germline CDR1 is SNHLY and CDR2 FYNNEI. There are 14 residues in the CDR3. V was pared by 3 bases and J by 4 bases, with 12 bases between. DNA of the CDR3: TGTGCCAGCAGTGACGACCGCAGTAGCACTGAAGCTTTCTTT. It translates to CASSDDRSSTEAFF.

This clonotype was seen more than once but under ten times. The chain is built from TRBV6-2 or TRBV6-3 and TRBJ2-1, with 8 bases lining up with TRBD2. The V gene end was trimmed by 0 bases and the J gene end by 3 bases; junction bases not matched to a gene: 10. The length of the CDR3 is 18 residues. The V gene's germline CDR1 is MNHEY and CDR2 SVGEGT. The CDR3 reads CASSYSLNSGTSYNEQFF. DNA of the CDR3: TGTGCCAGCAGTTACTCCCTAAACTCCGGGACTAGCTACAATGAGCAGTTCTTC.

The V and J genes are TRBV29-1 and TRBJ2-1; 8 bases match TRBD2. This CDR3 is built from 13 residues. The J segment lost 6 bases and the V segment lost 5 bases, leaving 6 bases of the junction unmatched. CDR1 is SQVTM, CDR2 ANQGSEA, per germline. CDR3 DNA sequence: TGCAGCGTTACAGGACTAGCATTCAATGAGCAGTTCTTC. It translates to CSVTGLAFNEQFF.

Only a few counts were recorded for this clonotype. The chain employs TRBV5-5 and TRBJ1-1; D uncertain. Germline V lookup: CDR1 SGHKS, CDR2 YYEKEE (reference sequence). The CDR3 is made up of 16 amino acids. The V gene lost 2 bases and the J gene lost 0 bases, with 14 bases spanning the gap. CDR3 DNA sequence: TGTGCCAGCAGCTTCAGCCCCAATCTAATGAACACTGAAGCTTTCTTT. This gives the protein CASSFSPNLMNTEAFF.

This clonotype was detected only a few times. One junction end disagrees with the germline gene, perhaps due to a read error. The chain is built from TRBV11-3 and TRBJ2-2; D unclear. CDR3 length: 17 amino acids. Germline V gene data show CDR1 as SGHNT and CDR2 as YENEEA. The CDR3 DNA reads TGTGCCAGCAGCTTAGAGGTCGCGGTTTCGAACACCCGGGAGCTGTTTTTT. This codes for CASSLEVAVSNTRELFF.

This clonotype appeared a few times. The chain is built from TRBV28 and TRBJ1-1; D not resolved. The CDR3 totals 13 residues. Germline V gives CDR1 MDHEN, CDR2 SYDVKM. Trimming removed 8 bases at V and 0 bases at J, with 10 bases between. DNA of the CDR3: TGTGCCAGCCATACTAAAGTGAACACTGAAGCTTTCTTT. Its translation is CASHTKVNTEAFF.

This clonotype was recorded at least ten times. The gene calls are TRBV28 and TRBJ1-6, with D maybe TRBD1 (6 bases). V was cut by 2 bases and J by 7 bases, with 12 bases left in between. Germline V lookup: CDR1 MDHEN, CDR2 SYDVKM. The CDR3 is 15 amino acids. In DNA, the CDR3 is TGTGCCAGCAGTTTAGGCAGGGGTGAGAATTCACCCCTCCACTTT. Its translation: CASSLGRGENSPLHF.

This clonotype was seen many times. V and J are TRBV28 and TRBJ2-5; possibly TRBD1 for D (5 bases). The CDR3 consists of 13 residues. Germline CDR1 is MDHEN and CDR2 is SYDVKM. V shed 7 bases and J shed 2 bases, with 11 bases lying between them. This CDR3 is CASTGHSQETQYF. The CDR3, as DNA: TGTGCCAGCACCGGACACTCGCAAGAGACCCAGTACTTC.

The gene calls are TRBV29-1 and TRBJ2-2, with TRBD1 matching over 7 bases. The germline CDR1 and CDR2 sequences are SQVTM and ANQGSEA. J gave up 6 bases and V 0 bases, and 10 bases lay outside the gene matches. The CDR3 is made up of 16 amino acids. The CDR3 loop is CSVEDLQGEGAGELFF. The CDR3 bases are TGCAGCGTTGAAGATCTTCAGGGGGAAGGTGCCGGGGAGCTGTTTTTT.

The chain has TRBV20-1 and TRBJ1-2; TRBD1 matches at 8 bases. The CDR3 is 12 residues long. The J segment lost 8 bases and the V segment lost 5 bases, leaving 7 bases of the junction unmatched. The germline V gene has CDR1 DFQATT and CDR2 SNEGSKA (reference sequence). CDR3 nucleotides: TGCAGTGCTCCGCAGGGGGCGCGCGGCTACACCTTC. Its translation is CSAPQGARGYTF.

Ten or more counts support this clonotype. The chain uses TRBV11-3 and TRBJ2-3; D gene uncertain. The CDR3 is 14 amino acids. The ends were cut back, 0 bases at V and 7 bases at J, with 11 bases in the middle. Germline CDR1 SGHNT, CDR2 YENEEA. The CDR3 DNA reads TGTGCCAGCAGCTTAGATTCTAATGTAAATACGCAGTATTTT. Amino acid sequence: CASSLDSNVNTQYF.

This clonotype has more than one count but fewer than ten. This rearrangement joins TRBV29-1 to TRBJ2-7; D may be TRBD1 (5 bases). Germline V gene sequence: CDR1 SQVTM, CDR2 ANQGSEA. This CDR3 spans 13 amino acids. The V and J ends lost 1 base and 1 base respectively, with 8 bases between them. DNA for the CDR3: TGCAGCGTTGAAGGGACACTTTCCTACGAGCAGTACTTC. It yields the protein CSVEGTLSYEQYF.

This clonotype has just a few counts. The chain recombines TRBV18 with TRBJ1-2; 8 bases are shared with TRBD1. CDR1 KGHSH and CDR2 LQKENI come from the germline V gene. V lost 2 bases and J lost 7; bases outside the gene matches: 9. The CDR3 is 15 amino acids. CDR3 region: CASSPNPQGAGGYTF. The CDR3 region has the DNA TGTGCCAGCTCACCAAATCCCCAGGGGGCTGGTGGCTACACCTTC. The variable domain in full, completed from reference TRBV18 and TRBJ1-2, reads NAGVMQNPRHLVRRRGQEARLRCSPMKGHSHVYWYRQLPEEGLKFMVYLQKENIIDESGMPKERFSAEFPKEGPSILRIQQVVRGDSAAYFCASSPNPQGAGGYTFGSGTRLTVV.

This clonotype came up many times. The CDR3 sequence is CASRGLAKNIQYF. As DNA, the CDR3 is TGTGCCAGCAGGGGCTTAGCCAAAAACATTCAGTACTTC. The chain is built from TRBV28 and TRBJ2-4; no reliable D call. Trimming shortened V by 6 bases and J by 0 bases, and 6 bases separated the two germline ends. Germline CDR1 is MDHEN and CDR2 is SYDVKM. There are 13 residues in the CDR3.

This clonotype was counted at least ten times. This chain uses TRBV28 with TRBJ2-3; 7 bases are shared with TRBD2. CDR1 and CDR2 (germline): MDHEN, SYDVKM. Unmatched junction bases numbered 5, after V lost 6 bases and J lost 2 bases. This CDR3 has 14 amino acids. CDR3 loop: CASRGGRATDTQYF. In DNA form, the CDR3 reads TGTGCCAGCAGGGGCGGGAGAGCCACAGATACGCAGTATTTT.

J is TRBJ2-5 and V is TRBV20-1, with unresolved D. CDR1 and CDR2 (germline): DFQATT, SNEGSKA (reference sequence). Between the trimmed V and J ends, which lost 1 base and 3 bases, there was a span of 15 bases. The CDR3 length is 15 residues. CDR3 in amino acids: CSARGFQVPEETQYF. CDR3 nucleotides: TGCAGTGCTAGAGGGTTCCAGGTACCAGAAGAGACCCAGTACTTC.

This clonotype has only one observation. J is TRBJ2-7 and V is TRBV20-1, with 7 bases identical to TRBD2. Per the germline V gene, CDR1 is DFQATT and CDR2 is SNEGSKA (reference sequence). The CDR3 has 15 residues. J was trimmed by 1 base and V by 6 bases; bases with no gene match: 12. The CDR3: CSAGEGGSGSYEQYF. The DNA of the CDR3 is TGCAGTGCCGGGGAAGGCGGGAGTGGGTCCTACGAGCAGTACTTC.

The genes are TRBV7-3 and TRBJ2-1; a weak D match, TRBD1 (5 bases). V gave up 1 base and J gave up 4 bases, with 11 bases separating them. Germline-derived CDR1 and CDR2 are SGHTA and FQGTGA. The CDR3 is made up of 15 amino acids. The CDR3 DNA sequence: TGTGCCAGCAGCTTAAATCAGGGTCCTTACAATGAGCAGTTCTTC. Its protein is CASSLNQGPYNEQFF.

The chain couples TRBV4-1 to TRBJ2-7; perhaps TRBD1 as D (6 bases). The CDR3 contains 14 residues. CDR1 is MGHRA and CDR2 is YSYEKL in the germline V gene. Trimming pared 5 bases from V and 5 bases from J, leaving 16 bases between. The CDR3 DNA reads TGCGCCAGCAGCGACGGCAGGGGTTCTGACGAGCAGTACTTC. This encodes CASSDGRGSDEQYF.

Turning to this clonotype: This CDR3 is missing its conserved last phenylalanine or tryptophan, likely due to a read error. The chain combines TRBV28 with TRBJ2-6; a weak D match, TRBD2 (5 bases). Trimming shortened V by 2 bases and J by 0 bases, and 8 bases separated the two germline ends. This CDR3 comprises 16 residues. Germline CDR1 MDHEN, CDR2 SYDVKM. CDR3 amino acids: CASSLEGFSGANVLTS. In DNA form, the CDR3 reads TGTGCCAGCAGTTTAGAGGGTTTCTCTGGGGCCAACGTCCTGACTTCC.

This clonotype has more than one count but fewer than ten. The chain combines TRBV4-2 with TRBJ2-7, with D possibly being TRBD1 or TRBD2 (5 bases each). With 0 bases removed from V and 3 bases from J, the gap between germline ends came to 15 bases. Germline CDR1 and CDR2: LGHNA and YNFKEQ. The CDR3 loop spans 16 amino acids. For the CDR3, the DNA is TGTGCCAGCAGCCAAGATTGGGGATCGGGGCGCTACGAGCAGTACTTC. Its translation is CASSQDWGSGRYEQYF.

This clonotype has a handful of counts. V is TRBV4-1 and J is TRBJ2-7; TRBD1 might be the D (6 bases). Germline CDR1 reads MGHRA; CDR2 reads YSYEKL. Trimming took off 6 bases at V and 1 base at J, with 16 bases between the two ends. CDR3 length equals 15 residues. CDR3 sequence reads: CASRFTEGVSYEQYF. The CDR3 bases are TGCGCCAGCAGATTCACTGAGGGGGTTTCCTACGAGCAGTACTTC.